The 25 T cell receptor beta chains given below trace back to one sample, sequenced in a study of shared clonotypes between healthy human individuals. The method was immunoSEQ multiplex PCR; TCRdb's version includes in-frame clones alone and lacks a portion of them. The sample lists some 1 million clones, under 80% occurring once. Sequenced: memory CD4+ T cells sorted from blood. Subset denoted: CD45RA-negative fraction. Receptors originate from a man in his late teens or twenties in good health.

Worth noting for this clone: Other DNA sequences in this specimen translate into the identical CDR3. The CDR3 spells CASSVGAGGPYNEQFF. CDR3 nucleotides: TGTGCCAGCAGCGTAGGTGCGGGGGGGCCGTACAATGAGCAGTTCTTC. This rearrangement joins TRBV9 to TRBJ2-1; 9 bases fit TRBD2. V lost 0 bases and J lost 4; bases outside the gene matches: 5. Germline loops: CDR1 SGDLS, CDR2 YYNGEE. There are 16 residues in the CDR3.

This sequence joins TRBV19 and TRBJ2-3; no reliable D call. V shed 9 bases and J shed 5 bases, with 12 bases lying between them. The CDR3 spans 12 residues. The V gene's germline CDR1 is LNHDA and CDR2 SQIVND (reference sequence). The CDR3 spells CASHDQLDTQYF. As DNA, the CDR3 is TGTGCCAGCCACGACCAGTTAGATACGCAGTATTTT.

V gene TRBV5-6 combines with J gene TRBJ2-5; D unresolved. The V end lost 3 bases, the J end lost 0 bases, and 6 bases lay between the germline ends. CDR1 is SGHDT and CDR2 is YYEEEE in the germline V gene. The CDR3 is made up of 13 amino acids. DNA for the CDR3: TGTGCCAGCAGCTGGCGTTACCAAGAGACCCAGTACTTC. Amino acids: CASSWRYQETQYF.

On this clone: The same CDR3 is also encoded by other DNA sequences in this sample. J is TRBJ1-4 and V is TRBV18, with a tentative D call TRBD1 (5 bases). Germline V gene sequence: CDR1 KGHSH, CDR2 LQKENI. Trimming shortened V by 3 bases and J by 8 bases, and 10 bases separated the two germline ends. CDR3 size: 13 residues. The CDR3 DNA reads as TGTGCCAGCTCACCCCCAGGGAGGGAAAAACTGTTTTTT. Amino acids: CASSPPGREKLFF.

The rearrangement uses TRBV2 and TRBJ2-3, with TRBD1 as a possible D gene (6 bases). The CDR3 covers 14 residues. In germline, CDR1 is SNHLY, CDR2 FYNNEI. The V and J ends lost 7 bases and 6 bases respectively, with 17 bases between them. Here the CDR3 reads CASTRDTLGDTQYF. CDR3 sequence (DNA): TGTGCCAGCACCCGGGACACCCTCGGGGATACGCAGTATTTT.

The chain combines TRBV28 with TRBJ1-2, with a possible D match to TRBD1 (6 bases). Germline CDR1 and CDR2: MDHEN and SYDVKM. The CDR3 is made up of 16 amino acids. V shed 3 bases and J shed 1 base, with 15 bases lying between them. CDR3 amino acids: CASSFLGAGGNYGYTF. CDR3 DNA sequence: TGTGCCAGCAGTTTTTTGGGGGCCGGGGGTAACTATGGCTACACCTTC.

The chain recombines TRBV19 with TRBJ1-5, with TRBD1 matching 9 bases. The CDR3 is 16 amino acids. Germline V lookup: CDR1 LNHDA, CDR2 SQIVND (reference sequence). Trimming removed 5 bases from V and 6 bases from J; junction bases left unmatched: 11. Written as DNA, the CDR3 is TGTGCCAGTAGTCCGAGGGCGGACAGGGGAGGTCAGCCCCAGCATTTT. Translated: CASSPRADRGGQPQHF.

The chain carries TRBV28 and TRBJ1-1, with D perhaps matching TRBD1 (5 bases). Trimming pared 5 bases from V and 6 bases from J, leaving 10 bases between. From germline, CDR1 is MDHEN and CDR2 SYDVKM. The CDR3 covers 12 residues. This CDR3 reads CASSGGSSEAFF. CDR3 DNA: TGTGCCAGCAGTGGGGGGAGTTCTGAAGCTTTCTTT. Together with reference TRBV28 and TRBJ1-1, the CDR3 gives the full variable domain: DVKVTQSSRYLVKRTGEKVFLECVQDMDHENMFWYRQDPGLGLRLIYFSYDVKMKEKGDIPEGYSVSREKKERFSLILESASTNQTSMYLCASSGGSSEAFFGQGTRLTVV.

The chain uses TRBV5-4 and TRBJ2-2; TRBD2 aligns across 13 bases. The ends lost 0 bases at V and 2 bases at J; junction bases unmatched: 1. This CDR3 has 17 residues. Germline CDR1 and CDR2: SGHNT and YYREEE (reference sequence). CDR3 amino acids: CASSLGTSGGNTGELFF. CDR3 nucleotide sequence: TGTGCCAGCAGCTTGGGGACTAGCGGGGGAAACACCGGGGAGCTGTTTTTT.

This clone came up a few times. V and J are TRBV27 and TRBJ1-5; D is ambiguous. V lost 3 bases and J 0 bases, leaving 6 bases between the germline ends. This CDR3 contains 14 residues. Germline CDR1 MNHEY, CDR2 SMNVEV (reference sequence). Here the CDR3 DNA reads TGTGCCAGCAGTTTTGGGGATAGCAATCAGCCCCAGCATTTT. This sequence encodes CASSFGDSNQPQHF.

The chain combines TRBV4-2 with TRBJ1-2, with a tentative D call TRBD1 (6 bases). V gave up 1 base and J gave up 4 bases, with 19 bases separating them. The CDR3 contains 17 residues. From germline, CDR1 is LGHNA and CDR2 YNFKEQ. This chain's CDR3 is CASSQADRTPGAYGYTF. CDR3 bases: TGTGCCAGCAGCCAAGCAGACAGGACCCCCGGGGCCTATGGCTACACCTTC.

V and J are TRBV7-2 and TRBJ2-5; D possibly corresponds to TRBD2 (5 bases). The V end lost 5 bases, the J end lost 0 bases, and 10 bases lay between the germline ends. Germline V gene sequence: CDR1 SGHTA, CDR2 FQGNSA. This CDR3 contains 14 residues. The DNA for the CDR3 is TGTGCCAGCAGCCCCTGGCGGGACCAAGAGACCCAGTACTTC. It specifies CASSPWRDQETQYF.

V usage is TRBV6-6 and J usage is TRBJ2-1, with 8 bases identical to TRBD2. This CDR3 has 13 residues. With V trimmed by 8 bases and J by 9 bases, 9 bases remained unmatched. Germline V gives CDR1 MNHNY, CDR2 SVGAGI (reference sequence). The CDR3 sequence is CASRERGGGEQFF. CDR3 DNA: TGTGCCAGCCGGGAACGGGGGGGCGGTGAGCAGTTCTTC.

This chain links TRBV14 with TRBJ1-1, with TRBD1 as a possible D gene (5 bases). The germline V and J ends were trimmed by 1 base and 3 bases, with 12 bases remaining between them. This CDR3 is 15 amino acids long. Germline values: CDR1 SGHDN, CDR2 FVKESK. Written as DNA, the CDR3 is TGTGCCAGCAGCCAAGTTGGAAGGGGAGACACTGAAGCTTTCTTT. This translates into CASSQVGRGDTEAFF.

This rearrangement joins TRBV28 to TRBJ1-1, with D tentatively TRBD1 (6 bases). V lost 6 bases and J lost 5, with 19 bases in between. Germline V gives CDR1 MDHEN, CDR2 SYDVKM. The CDR3 contains 15 residues. The CDR3 protein is CASRPNGGRGTEAFF. The CDR3 bases are TGTGCCAGCAGGCCCAACGGGGGGCGCGGGACTGAAGCTTTCTTT.

The chain links TRBV18 to TRBJ2-5; D remains ambiguous. V lost 5 bases to trimming and J lost 6 bases, with 13 bases between them. Germline CDR1 KGHSH, CDR2 LQKENI. The CDR3 is made up of 13 amino acids. CDR3 sequence reads: CASSFPDPKTQYF. The CDR3 DNA is TGTGCCAGCTCATTCCCGGACCCTAAGACCCAGTACTTC.

The CDR3, as DNA: TGTGCCAGCAGCTTAGCGGGAACCAAATACGAGCAGTACTTC. It translates to CASSLAGTKYEQYF. The chain has TRBV11-2 and TRBJ2-7; D is possibly TRBD2 (5 bases). V lost 1 base and J lost 4, with 11 bases in between. The germline V gene encodes CDR1 SGHAT and CDR2 FQNNGV. This CDR3 has 14 amino acids.

The chain couples TRBV5-4 to TRBJ1-2; D unresolved. CDR3 length: 13 residues. Trimming shortened V by 9 bases and J by 4 bases, and 16 bases separated the two germline ends. Germline CDR1 SGHNT, CDR2 YYREEE (reference sequence). CDR3 DNA sequence: TGTGCCACCGCCGGAGCCAAAACCTATGGCTACACCTTC. This gives the protein CATAGAKTYGYTF.

A remark on this clone: A far larger clone is a single base away, which makes a read error likely. In the same sample, other DNA sequences code for this CDR3. The chain employs TRBV19 and TRBJ1-5; 7 bases are shared with TRBD1. Germline trimming cut 1 base from V and 7 bases from J; bases unmatched to any gene: 7. CDR3 length equals 15 residues. The germline gives CDR1 LNHDA, CDR2 SQIVND (reference sequence). CDR3 in amino acids: CASSIARDRGQPQHF. Written as DNA, the CDR3 is TGTGCCAGTAGTATAGCCCGGGACAGAGGGCAGCCCCAGCATTTT.

This sequence joins TRBV18 and TRBJ2-2, with a tentative D call TRBD2 (6 bases). Germline CDR1 and CDR2: KGHSH and LQKENI. The CDR3 totals 16 residues. V lost 4 bases and J 2 bases, leaving 14 bases between the germline ends. The CDR3 DNA reads TGTGCCAGCTCACTTGAGGGAGGCAGCAACACCGGGGAGCTGTTTTTT. Its protein is CASSLEGGSNTGELFF.

The genes are TRBV15 and TRBJ1-2; 8 bases agree with TRBD1. The V gene end was trimmed by 0 bases and the J gene end by 5 bases; junction bases not matched to a gene: 11. The CDR3 contains 17 residues. CDR1 is LNHNV and CDR2 is YYDKDF in the germline V gene (reference sequence). CDR3 sequence (DNA): TGTGCCACCAGCAGAGATTTGGCAGGGGGCACGATTTATGGCTACACCTTC. Encoded protein: CATSRDLAGGTIYGYTF.

The V gene is TRBV19, the J gene TRBJ2-7; 7 bases agree with TRBD1. The ends lost 1 base at V and 2 bases at J; junction bases unmatched: 5. This CDR3 contains 15 residues. CDR1 is LNHDA, CDR2 SQIVND, per germline (reference sequence). CDR3 amino acids: CASSIGRTGTYEQYF. DNA of the CDR3: TGTGCCAGTAGTATAGGAAGGACAGGCACCTACGAGCAGTACTTC.

The chain links TRBV6-5 to TRBJ2-3; perhaps TRBD1 as D (5 bases). The CDR3 has 12 amino acids. Per the germline V gene, CDR1 is MNHEY and CDR2 is SVGAGI. V shed 10 bases and J shed 2 bases, with 10 bases lying between them. For the CDR3, the DNA is TGTGCCACCCGACAGAACACAGATACGCAGTATTTT. Encoded protein: CATRQNTDTQYF.

The J gene is TRBJ2-2, the V gene TRBV5-1; D unclear. Trimming stripped 7 bases from V and 2 bases from J, with 15 bases between. Germline V CDR1 and CDR2: SGHRS, YFSETQ. The CDR3 sequence is 15 residues long. The CDR3 bases are TGCGCCAGCCGGGTAGAGACATTAAACACCGGGGAGCTGTTTTTT. Amino acid sequence: CASRVETLNTGELFF.

The chain has TRBV10-3 and TRBJ2-2; D possibly corresponds to TRBD2 (5 bases). V lost 3 bases to trimming and J lost 7 bases, with 9 bases between them. The CDR3 length is 13 residues. Germline CDR1 reads ENHRY; CDR2 reads SYGVKD. The CDR3 spells CAISDEGHGELFF. The DNA of the CDR3 is TGTGCCATCAGTGACGAGGGTCACGGGGAGCTGTTTTTT.